A selection of T cell receptor beta chains follows, all from one sample in a study of T-cell memory formation after mild COVID-19. TCRdb redid the calling of the 5' RACE reads with MiXCR, one entry per CDR3 protein. In the table there are about 120,000 distinct CDR3 sequences, approximately 21% of which are singletons. The sample was PBMCs or a T cell subset sorted from them (not recorded which). Receptor source: a man younger than 35 who had mild COVID-19 (a few samples of this study predate the infection). Cell type and time point are not known. CDR3s include the opening cysteine and the closing phenylalanine or tryptophan. A D gene is named only where the DNA matches it firmly. The listing skips clone size in some rows; elsewhere it reads once, few, many or a size class.

v_call	clone_size	d_call	j_call	cdr3_aa	cdr3_nt
TRBV7-9	few	.	TRBJ2-4	CASSTPEARDIQYF	TGTGCCAGCAGCACCCCAGAGGCCCGAGACATTCAGTACTTC
TRBV4-1	.	.	TRBJ1-2	CASSQVRRSTNYGYTF	TGCGCCAGCAGCCAAGTTCGACGGTCGACTAACTATGGCTACACCTTC
TRBV10-3	.	.	TRBJ2-1	CAISEDPRGGDEQFF	TGTGCCATCAGTGAGGACCCCAGGGGGGGAGATGAGCAGTTCTTC
TRBV7-6	.	.	TRBJ2-1	CASRDAGYNEQFF	TGTGCCAGCAGGGACGCCGGATACAATGAGCAGTTCTTC
TRBV6-5	.	.	TRBJ2-5	CASSYLNQETQYF	TGTGCCAGCAGTTACTTGAACCAAGAGACCCAGTACTTC
TRBV27	.	TRBD1	TRBJ2-5	CASSLSAGGLQETQYF	TGTGCCAGCAGTTTATCGGCAGGGGGCCTCCAAGAGACCCAGTACTTC
TRBV7-6	few	.	TRBJ2-7	CASSFVQGGYEQYF	TGTGCCAGCAGCTTCGTCCAGGGGGGCTACGAGCAGTACTTC
TRBV5-1	.	.	TRBJ1-1	CASSLVIGAEAFF	TGCGCCAGCAGCTTGGTAATCGGGGCTGAAGCTTTCTTT
TRBV12-3/TRBV12-4	few	.	TRBJ2-1	CASSLAGLHNEQFF	TGTGCCAGCAGTTTAGCGGGACTCCACAATGAGCAGTTCTTC
TRBV7-6	few	TRBD1	TRBJ2-5	CASSLFRTGGSETQYF	TGTGCCAGCAGCTTATTCCGGACAGGGGGAAGTGAGACCCAGTACTTC
TRBV6-2/TRBV6-3	few	.	TRBJ2-2	CACLGSANTGELFF	TGTGCCTGCCTGGGTAGCGCCAACACCGGGGAGCTGTTTTTT
TRBV7-9	few	.	TRBJ2-7	CASSNPTEGLYEQYF	TGTGCCAGCAGCAACCCGACAGAGGGCCTTTACGAGCAGTACTTC
TRBV7-9	few	.	TRBJ2-2	CASEAGLTGELFF	TGTGCCAGCGAGGCAGGGCTCACCGGGGAGCTGTTTTTT
TRBV5-1	.	.	TRBJ1-5	CASSDGSSNQPQHF	TGCGCCAGCAGCGATGGGAGTAGCAATCAGCCCCAGCATTTT
TRBV4-2	.	.	TRBJ1-1	CASSQGGFGAFF	TGTGCCAGCAGCCAGGGCGGCTTTGGGGCTTTCTTT
TRBV20-1	few	.	TRBJ2-1	CSAPDLGWEQFF	TGCAGTGCTCCTGATTTGGGCTGGGAGCAGTTCTTC
TRBV9	few	.	TRBJ1-3	CASSAGDREGDTIYF	TGTGCCAGCAGCGCCGGGGACCGGGAGGGGGACACCATATATTTT
TRBV4-1	.	TRBD1	TRBJ1-4	CASSRVTGANEKLFF	TGCGCCAGCAGCCGGGTAACAGGGGCTAATGAAAAACTGTTTTTT
TRBV27	few	.	TRBJ1-2	CASSPRRTYGYTF	TGTGCCAGCAGTCCGAGACGGACTTATGGCTACACCTTC
TRBV23-1	.	.	TRBJ1-5	CASSQGGKALPQHF	TGCGCCAGCAGTCAAGGCGGGAAAGCCCTACCCCAGCATTTT
TRBV7-6	few	TRBD2	TRBJ2-7	CASSQGLAGGRSSYEQYF	TGTGCCAGCAGCCAAGGACTAGCGGGGGGCCGGAGCTCCTACGAGCAGTACTTC
TRBV7-3	few	TRBD1	TRBJ2-3	CASSAQGNGADTQYF	TGTGCCAGCAGCGCACAGGGGAATGGCGCAGATACGCAGTATTTT
TRBV7-9	few	.	TRBJ1-6	CASSLASPGSHSYNSPLHF	TGTGCCAGCAGCTTGGCGAGTCCCGGGAGCCACTCCTATAATTCACCCCTCCACTTT
TRBV6-5	.	TRBD1	TRBJ1-4	CASSYSGQAEKLFF	TGTGCCAGCAGTTACTCTGGACAGGCGGAAAAACTGTTTTTT
TRBV29-1	few	TRBD1	TRBJ2-5	CSVVPRDRELETQYF	TGCAGCGTTGTGCCCCGGGACAGGGAGCTGGAGACCCAGTACTTC
TRBV5-1	many	TRBD1	TRBJ2-3	CASSFYRDRLTDTQYF	TGCGCCAGCAGCTTCTACCGGGACAGACTCACAGATACGCAGTATTTT
TRBV11-3	.	.	TRBJ2-3	CASSPELGNTDTQYF	TGTGCCAGCAGCCCAGAACTGGGAAACACAGATACGCAGTATTTT
TRBV4-1	few	.	TRBJ2-1	CASSPQVSRPSDEQFF	TGCGCCAGCAGCCCCCAGGTTAGCAGGCCCAGCGATGAGCAGTTCTTC
TRBV7-9	.	.	TRBJ2-1	CASSSRGAYNEQFF	TGTGCCAGCAGCTCACGCGGAGCCTACAATGAGCAGTTCTTC
TRBV4-1	.	TRBD2	TRBJ2-6	CASSQGIREVNVLTF	TGCGCCAGCAGCCAAGGGATACGGGAGGTCAACGTCCTGACTTTC
TRBV2	few	.	TRBJ2-6	CASSLAGSLSGANVLTF	TGTGCCAGCTCCTTAGCCGGCTCCCTCTCTGGGGCCAACGTCCTGACTTTC
TRBV4-3	few	TRBD2	TRBJ2-7	CASSQASGGYSYEQYF	TGCGCCAGCAGCCAAGCTAGCGGGGGTTACTCCTACGAGCAGTACTTC
TRBV7-9	few	.	TRBJ1-1	CASSLDGGGSTEAFF	TGTGCCAGCAGCTTAGATGGGGGAGGAAGCACTGAAGCTTTCTTT
TRBV7-9	few	.	TRBJ2-2	CASSFLGGELFF	TGTGCCAGCAGCTTCCTAGGCGGGGAGCTGTTTTTT
TRBV4-3	.	.	TRBJ1-2	CASSQQTGWSLYGYTF	TGCGCCAGCAGCCAGCAAACAGGGTGGTCCCTCTATGGCTACACCTTC
TRBV11-2	.	.	TRBJ2-2	CASSSTNTGNTGELFF	TGTGCCAGCAGCTCGACCAATACAGGGAACACCGGGGAGCTGTTTTTT
TRBV3-1	.	.	TRBJ1-3	CASSQATVSGNTIYF	TGTGCCAGCAGCCAAGCCACAGTCTCTGGAAACACCATATATTTT
TRBV7-9	.	TRBD2	TRBJ2-3	CASSSLAGTMTDTQYF	TGTGCCAGCAGCTCGCTAGCGGGGACAATGACAGATACGCAGTATTTT
TRBV7-9	few	.	TRBJ2-2	CASSLDSLNTGELFF	TGTGCCAGCAGCTTGGACAGCTTGAACACCGGGGAGCTGTTTTTT
TRBV29-1	few	.	TRBJ2-3	CSVERPQDTQYF	TGCAGCGTTGAGCGCCCACAAGATACGCAGTATTTT
TRBV15	.	TRBD1	TRBJ2-1	CATSPPTLGQTNNEQFF	TGTGCCACCAGCCCTCCTACCCTGGGACAGACGAACAATGAGCAGTTCTTC
TRBV7-8	.	.	TRBJ2-1	CASSFPGQLPYNEQFF	TGTGCCAGCAGCTTCCCCGGACAGCTTCCCTACAATGAGCAGTTCTTC
TRBV7-9	few	TRBD1	TRBJ2-3	CASSLDRGVTDTQYF	TGTGCCAGCAGCCTCGACAGGGGAGTCACAGATACGCAGTATTTT
TRBV29-1	.	.	TRBJ1-2	CSVAVEGGYGYTF	TGCAGCGTTGCGGTAGAGGGTGGCTATGGCTACACCTTC
TRBV6-2/TRBV6-3	few	TRBD2	TRBJ2-3	CASSFGTTTDTQYF	TGTGCCAGCAGTTTCGGGACTACCACAGATACGCAGTATTTT